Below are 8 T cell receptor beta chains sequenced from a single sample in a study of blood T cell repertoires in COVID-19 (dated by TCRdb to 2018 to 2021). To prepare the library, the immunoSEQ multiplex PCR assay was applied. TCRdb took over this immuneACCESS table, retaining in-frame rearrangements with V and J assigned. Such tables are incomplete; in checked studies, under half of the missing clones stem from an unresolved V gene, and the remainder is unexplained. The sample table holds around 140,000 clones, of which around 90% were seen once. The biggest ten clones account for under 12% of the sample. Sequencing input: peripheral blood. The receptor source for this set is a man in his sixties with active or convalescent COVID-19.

The CDR3 spells CASYEFTEAFF. CDR3 nucleotides: TGTGCCAGCTACGAGTTCACTGAAGCTTTCTTT. This chain connects TRBV6-5 to TRBJ1-1; no definite D call. The ends were cut back, 8 bases at V and 4 bases at J, with 8 bases in the middle. Germline loops: CDR1 MNHEY, CDR2 SVGAGI. This CDR3 has 11 amino acids.

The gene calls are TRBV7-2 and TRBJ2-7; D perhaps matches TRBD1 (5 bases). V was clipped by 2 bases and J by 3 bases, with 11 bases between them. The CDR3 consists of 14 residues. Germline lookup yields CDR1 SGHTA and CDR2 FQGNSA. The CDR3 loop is CASSLRQSIYEQYF. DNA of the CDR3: TGTGCCAGCAGCTTAAGACAGTCAATCTACGAGCAGTACTTC.

CDR3 nucleotide sequence: TGCGCCAGCAGCCTTACACCCCCAGGGAACTATGGCTACACCTTC. Translated, it gives CASSLTPPGNYGYTF. The V call is TRBV4-3, the J call TRBJ1-2; D perhaps matches TRBD1 (5 bases). Germline V gene lookup returns CDR1 LGHNA and CDR2 YSLEER. V lost 4 bases to trimming and J lost 2 bases, with 14 bases between them. The CDR3 has 15 amino acids.

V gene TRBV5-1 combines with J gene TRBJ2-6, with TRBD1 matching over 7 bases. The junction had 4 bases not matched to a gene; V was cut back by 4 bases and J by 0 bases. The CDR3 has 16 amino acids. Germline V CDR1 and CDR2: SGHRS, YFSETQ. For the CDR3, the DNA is TGCGCCAGCAGCGAGGGGGCCATCTCTGGGGCCAACGTCCTGACTTTC. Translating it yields CASSEGAISGANVLTF.

CDR3 nucleotide sequence: TGCGCCAGCAGCTTGACGTCTAGCGGCACCTACGAGCAGTACTTC. It encodes CASSLTSSGTYEQYF. The chain combines TRBV5-1 with TRBJ2-7; 7 bases map to TRBD2. CDR1 is SGHRS, CDR2 YFSETQ, per germline. V lost 1 base to trimming and J lost 2 bases; unmatched junction nucleotides: 6. The CDR3 runs 15 residues.

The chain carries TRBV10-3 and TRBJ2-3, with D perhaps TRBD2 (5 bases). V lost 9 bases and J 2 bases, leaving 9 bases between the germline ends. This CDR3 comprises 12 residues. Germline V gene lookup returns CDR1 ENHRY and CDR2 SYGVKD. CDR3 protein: CAMSGTTDTQYF. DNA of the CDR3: TGTGCCATGAGCGGCACCACAGATACGCAGTATTTT.

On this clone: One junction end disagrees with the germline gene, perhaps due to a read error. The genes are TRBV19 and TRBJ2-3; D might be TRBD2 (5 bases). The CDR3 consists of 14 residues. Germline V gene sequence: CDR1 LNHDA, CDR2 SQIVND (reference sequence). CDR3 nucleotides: TGTGCAAGTAGCCGGGGATTGACGTCAGATACGCAGTATTTT. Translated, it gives CASSRGLTSDTQYF.

The CDR3 region is CASSPPGGSGTEAFF. As DNA, the CDR3 is TGTGCCAGCTCACCACCGGGAGGGTCAGGCACTGAAGCTTTCTTT. This chain links TRBV18 with TRBJ1-1; D remains ambiguous. Germline CDR1 and CDR2: KGHSH and LQKENI. V was cut by 0 bases and J by 4 bases, with 12 bases left in between. The CDR3 consists of 15 residues. Full variable domain (remainder filled in from reference TRBV18 and TRBJ1-1): NAGVMQNPRHLVRRRGQEARLRCSPMKGHSHVYWYRQLPEEGLKFMVYLQKENIIDESGMPKERFSAEFPKEGPSILRIQQVVRGDSAAYFCASSPPGGSGTEAFFGQGTRLTVV.